This TCR beta chain was profiled in a study of cytomegalovirus exposure and HLA in healthy donors. Regarding the study as a whole: What a later analysis reportedly showed was that an Asian-associated ancestry cluster had fewer N-insertions than the approximately 720-donor mean. Reported results showed that the classifier diagnosed cytomegalovirus status with high specificity and sensitivity.

For this clone: The antigen is unknown.

A multiplex PCR was run with 60 Vbeta primers and 13 Jbeta primers. Profiled with immunoSEQ multiplex PCR; TCRdb holds only in-frame clones, not every one. Of approximately 130,000 clones listed, 85% to 90% are singletons. Sequenced: PBMCs. The clonotype originates from a woman under 40 in good health and CMV-seropositive.

The CDR3 region is CASSSGGGAWDEQFF. CDR3 DNA sequence: TGCGCCAGCAGCTCGGGGGGCGGCGCGTGGGATGAGCAGTTCTTC. This sequence joins TRBV5-1 and TRBJ2-1; the D gene is possibly TRBD2 (7 bases). The CDR3 runs to 15 residues. Per the germline V gene, CDR1 is SGHRS and CDR2 is YFSETQ. V was cut by 3 bases and J by 8 bases, with 18 bases left in between. Full variable domain (outside the CDR3, taken from reference TRBV5-1 and TRBJ2-1): KAGVTQTPRYLIKTRGQQVTLSCSPISGHRSVSWYQQTPGQGLQFLFEYFSETQRNKGNFPGRFSGRQFSNSRSEMNVSTLELGDSALYLCASSSGGGAWDEQFFGPGTRLTVL.